These 15 T cell receptor beta chains share one sample of origin, sequenced in a study of blood T cell repertoires in COVID-19. Clones were sequenced by immunoSEQ multiplex PCR, and TCRdb holds only the in-frame ones, with some missing. The sample comprises around 180,000 clones, roughly 88% of which are singletons, and around 6.9% rests with the top ten. The material sequenced was peripheral blood. The source of these receptors is an elderly man with COVID-19, enrolled during active disease.

V is TRBV5-8 and J is TRBJ1-5; D remains ambiguous. Germline V gene lookup returns CDR1 SGHTS and CDR2 YDEGEE. V dropped 2 bases and J dropped 2 bases, with 11 bases sitting between them. This CDR3 has 15 residues. For the CDR3, the DNA is TGTGCCAGCAGCTTTTACATCCTAGGCAATCAGCCCCAGCATTTT. This codes for CASSFYILGNQPQHF.

The chain combines TRBV2 with TRBJ1-4, with D uncertain. Germline lookup yields CDR1 SNHLY and CDR2 FYNNEI. The CDR3 length is 12 residues. The V gene lost 9 bases and the J gene lost 7 bases, with 12 bases spanning the gap. The DNA of the CDR3 is TGTGCCAGTACCAGACACCTTGAAAAACTGTTTTTT. Translating gives CASTRHLEKLFF.

The J gene is TRBJ1-1, the V gene TRBV7-8; a possible D gene is TRBD1 (6 bases). The CDR3 runs 14 residues. Trimming removed 4 bases at V and 4 bases at J, with 13 bases between. Germline V gene sequence: CDR1 SGHVS, CDR2 FQNEAQ. This chain's CDR3 is CASSSRGGGTEAFF. In DNA, the CDR3 is TGTGCCAGCAGCTCAAGGGGAGGGGGCACTGAAGCTTTCTTT.

The chain has TRBV5-4 and TRBJ2-4, with D uncertain. The CDR3 contains 16 residues. V was pared by 3 bases and J by 0 bases, with 13 bases between. Germline V CDR1 and CDR2: SGHNT, YYREEE (reference sequence). The CDR3 here is CASSSGAELAKNIQYF. The CDR3, as DNA: TGTGCCAGCAGCTCCGGAGCAGAATTAGCCAAAAACATTCAGTACTTC.

The CDR3 nucleotides read TGTGCCAGCAGCAAAAAAGGAATACGACGGGGCTCTGGGGCCAACGTCCTGACTTTC. It codes for CASSKKGIRRGSGANVLTF. The chain couples TRBV3-1 (or the pseudogene TRBV3-2) to TRBJ2-6, with D possibly being TRBD2 (5 bases). This CDR3 spans 19 amino acids. V dropped 5 bases and J dropped 0 bases, with 20 bases sitting between them. CDR1 and CDR2 from the germline V gene are LGHDT and YNNKEL (reference sequence).

The rearrangement links TRBV9 to TRBJ2-1; TRBD2 agrees at 11 bases. The CDR3 sequence is 15 residues long. Trimming took 3 bases from V and 4 from J; bases not matched to a gene: 3. The germline V gene encodes CDR1 SGDLS and CDR2 YYNGEE. CDR3 region: CASSATSGGYNEQFF. For the CDR3, the DNA is TGTGCCAGCAGCGCCACTAGCGGGGGATACAATGAGCAGTTCTTC.

Concerning this clone itself: This CDR3 is also generated by other DNA sequences in the sample. The genes are TRBV3-1 (or the pseudogene TRBV3-2) and TRBJ2-4; possibly TRBD1 for D (5 bases). The CDR3 is 14 residues long. Germline V gene data show CDR1 as LGHDT and CDR2 as YNNKEL (reference sequence). Trimming cost V 3 bases and J 1 base, with 7 bases left between them. The CDR3 sequence: CASSQAGAKNIQYF. The DNA for the CDR3 is TGTGCCAGCAGCCAGGCAGGGGCCAAAAACATTCAGTACTTC.

A few counts support this clone. V usage is TRBV4-2 and J usage is TRBJ2-7, with 11 bases that match TRBD2. CDR1 is LGHNA, CDR2 YNFKEQ, per germline. This CDR3 has 16 residues. V lost 4 bases, J lost 0 bases, and 5 bases stayed unmatched. The CDR3 bases are TGTGCCAGCAGCCCATTAGCGGGGGGGAACTCCTACGAGCAGTACTTC. Amino acids: CASSPLAGGNSYEQYF.

The genes are TRBV25-1 and TRBJ1-5; D is perhaps TRBD1 (6 bases). Germline V gene lookup returns CDR1 MGHDK and CDR2 SYGVNS. The CDR3 is 13 residues long. The ends were cut back, 6 bases at V and 4 bases at J, with 10 bases in the middle. This CDR3 reads CASSGQQNQPQHF. In DNA form, the CDR3 reads TGTGCCAGCAGCGGACAGCAAAATCAGCCCCAGCATTTT.

This clone appeared a few times. J is TRBJ1-5 and V is TRBV4-3, with 7 positions matching TRBD1. The J segment lost 4 bases and the V segment lost 0 bases, leaving 6 bases of the junction unmatched. The CDR3 covers 16 residues. Germline V gene data show CDR1 as LGHNA and CDR2 as YSLEER. In DNA form, the CDR3 reads TGCGCCAGCAGCCAAGATCCGGTACAGGGGAATCAGCCCCAGCATTTT. Its protein is CASSQDPVQGNQPQHF.

The chain joins TRBV7-2 to TRBJ2-7; no clear D. Germline assignment: CDR1 SGHTA and CDR2 FQGNSA. The length of the CDR3 is 16 residues. Between the trimmed V and J ends, which lost 3 bases and 3 bases, there was a span of 18 bases. CDR3 bases: TGTGCCAGCAGCTTCTGGGTATCGAACAGTTTCTACGAGCAGTACTTC. Translated: CASSFWVSNSFYEQYF.

The chain recombines TRBV4-1 with TRBJ2-3; weak D call: TRBD1 (5 bases). Germline V gives CDR1 MGHRA, CDR2 YSYEKL. The CDR3 loop spans 13 amino acids. Trimming removed 4 bases at V and 1 base at J, with 6 bases between. CDR3: CASSPQGTDTQYF. The CDR3 DNA follows: TGCGCCAGCAGCCCACAGGGCACAGATACGCAGTATTTT.

This clone was seen once. The chain carries TRBV9 and TRBJ1-3; D not certain. Germline CDR1 SGDLS, CDR2 YYNGEE. V lost 0 bases and J 4 bases, leaving 5 bases between the germline ends. The CDR3 consists of 13 residues. CDR3: CASSVEPGNTIYF. CDR3 DNA sequence: TGTGCCAGCAGCGTAGAGCCCGGAAACACCATATATTTT. Variable domain in full (rest from reference TRBV9 and TRBJ1-3): DSGVTQTPKHLITATGQRVTLRCSPRSGDLSVYWYQQSLDQGLQFLIQYYNGEERAKGNILERFSAQQFPDLHSELNLSSLELGDSALYFCASSVEPGNTIYFGEGSWLTVV.

The rearrangement joins TRBV2 to TRBJ1-5, with D possibly TRBD1 on 6 matching bases. Germline V gene sequence: CDR1 SNHLY, CDR2 FYNNEI. The CDR3 is made up of 14 amino acids. V lost 6 bases and J lost 3, with 12 bases in between. CDR3 bases: TGTGCCAGCAGGGGGGGGGACAACAATCAGCCCCAGCATTTT. Amino acids: CASRGGDNNQPQHF.

This chain uses TRBV7-2 with TRBJ2-3; 9 nucleotides line up with TRBD2. This CDR3 is built from 17 residues. The V gene end was trimmed by 3 bases and the J gene end by 1 base; junction bases not matched to a gene: 8. In germline, CDR1 is SGHTA, CDR2 FQGNSA. The CDR3 region is CASSLRAGGLGTDTQYF. The CDR3 bases are TGTGCCAGCAGCTTGCGAGCGGGGGGACTAGGCACAGATACGCAGTATTTT.